This T cell receptor (beta chain) was identified during a study of response to subunit inactivated influenza vaccine. This clonotype was observed many times. The V end was cut by 5 bases, the J end by 1 base, with 17 bases between. Germline V lookup: CDR1 LNHNV, CDR2 YYDKDF (reference sequence). The CDR3 has 16 amino acids. TCRdb called the RT-PCR reads again in MiXCR, with one record for every CDR3 protein. The profile shows about 180,000 distinct CDR3 sequences, about a tenth of them singletons. The chain uses TRBV15 and TRBJ1-1; unclear D gene. Specimen: non-naive T cells sorted from PBMCs, collected on the day of vaccination. The source is a man aged 50 to 60 who received an inactivated influenza vaccine. The CDR3: CATSPRLGLTNTEAFF. As DNA, the CDR3 is TGTGCCACCAGCCCTCGTTTAGGACTTACGAACACTGAAGCTTTCTTT.